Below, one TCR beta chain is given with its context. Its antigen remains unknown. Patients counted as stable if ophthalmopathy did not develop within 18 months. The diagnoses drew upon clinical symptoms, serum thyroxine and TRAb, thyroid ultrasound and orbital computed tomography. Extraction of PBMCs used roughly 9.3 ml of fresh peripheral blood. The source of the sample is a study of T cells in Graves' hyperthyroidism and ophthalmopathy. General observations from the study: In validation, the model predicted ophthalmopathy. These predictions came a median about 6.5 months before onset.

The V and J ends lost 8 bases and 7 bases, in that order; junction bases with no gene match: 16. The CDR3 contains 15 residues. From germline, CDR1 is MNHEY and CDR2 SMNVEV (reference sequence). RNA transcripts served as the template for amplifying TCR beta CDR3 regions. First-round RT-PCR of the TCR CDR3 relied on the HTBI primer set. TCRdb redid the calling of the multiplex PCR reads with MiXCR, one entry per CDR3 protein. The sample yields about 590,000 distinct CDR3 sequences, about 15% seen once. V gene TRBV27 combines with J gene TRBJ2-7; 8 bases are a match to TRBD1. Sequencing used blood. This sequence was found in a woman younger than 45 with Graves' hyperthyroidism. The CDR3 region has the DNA TGTGCCAGCGGGTTGGGACAGGCCATCTTCGGGGAGCAGTACTTC. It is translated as CASGLGQAIFGEQYF.